This passage covers 17 T cell receptor beta chains from one sample sequenced in a study of blood T cells in healthy people across ages. The second PCR ran roughly 6 to 11 cycles with a sample-barcoded 5' primer and J-beta primers. Each CDR3 protein gets one entry after TCRdb re-called the 5' RACE reads with MiXCR. The data show some 1.1 million distinct CDR3 sequences, under 40% seen once. Sequenced input: blood. The receptors were sampled from a man aged 18 to 30 in good health.

This clonotype was seen a handful of times. This chain links TRBV5-1 with TRBJ2-1, with 9 nucleotides matching TRBD1. The J segment lost 4 bases and the V segment lost 4 bases, leaving 9 bases of the junction unmatched. This CDR3 comprises 16 residues. Germline V gene sequence: CDR1 SGHRS, CDR2 YFSETQ. The CDR3 here is CASSPRLGTGYNEQFF. The CDR3 DNA reads TGCGCCAGCAGCCCGAGGTTGGGGACAGGGTACAATGAGCAGTTCTTC.

This clonotype was found a few times. This chain uses TRBV12-3 or TRBV12-4 with TRBJ1-2; D might be TRBD1 (5 bases). V lost 8 bases and J lost 2, with 18 bases in between. The CDR3 is 15 amino acids. CDR3 nucleotides: TGTGCCAGCCCCTCTGACAGTTGGCTAAACTATGGCTACACCTTC. Protein sequence: CASPSDSWLNYGYTF.

Concerning this clonotype: An end of the junction does not agree with germline; a read error may underlie this. V usage is TRBV4-3 and J usage is TRBJ2-7, with D possibly TRBD1 on 5 matching bases. The CDR3 totals 14 residues. The V gene's germline CDR1 is LGHNA and CDR2 YSLEER. Here the CDR3 reads CAGSQGTGAYEQYF. The CDR3 coding sequence is TGCGCCGGCAGCCAAGGTACAGGAGCCTACGAGCAGTACTTC.

This chain uses TRBV6-5 with TRBJ1-1, with D possibly matching TRBD1 (5 bases). The CDR3 runs 15 residues. The germline gives CDR1 MNHEY, CDR2 SVGAGI. With 6 bases removed from V and 3 bases from J, the gap between germline ends came to 17 bases. The CDR3 DNA reads as TGTGCCAGCAGACGCACCCTTGGGGGAGACACTGAAGCTTTCTTT. It specifies CASRRTLGGDTEAFF.

This clonotype was seen more than once but under ten times. V and J are TRBV5-1 and TRBJ1-2, with 9 bases identical to TRBD1. Trimming at V came to 4 bases and at J to 3 bases, leaving 10 bases not matched to a gene. There are 16 residues in the CDR3. Germline V gene data show CDR1 as SGHRS and CDR2 as YFSETQ. The CDR3 DNA sequence: TGCGCCAGCAGCGAGGGACAGGGAGGCTTGGACTATGGCTACACCTTC. This translates into CASSEGQGGLDYGYTF. The whole variable domain, remainder taken from reference TRBV5-1 and TRBJ1-2, is KAGVTQTPRYLIKTRGQQVTLSCSPISGHRSVSWYQQTPGQGLQFLFEYFSETQRNKGNFPGRFSGRQFSNSRSEMNVSTLELGDSALYLCASSEGQGGLDYGYTFGSGTRLTVV.

This clonotype was detected only a few times. This chain links TRBV4-2 with TRBJ1-1; 7 nucleotides align to TRBD1. This CDR3 has 14 residues. CDR1 is LGHNA, CDR2 YNFKEQ, per germline. Trimming took 5 bases from V and 4 from J; bases not matched to a gene: 7. The CDR3 sequence: CASSALTGATEAFF. The CDR3 DNA reads as TGTGCCAGCAGCGCCCTTACAGGGGCCACTGAAGCTTTCTTT.

V is TRBV6-6 and J is TRBJ2-3; D may be TRBD2 (6 bases). Trimming stripped 3 bases from V and 0 bases from J, with 16 bases between. Germline loops: CDR1 MNHNY, CDR2 SVGAGI (reference sequence). The CDR3 has 17 residues. CDR3 residues: CASSYGLEGFSTDTQYF. As DNA, the CDR3 is TGTGCCAGCAGTTATGGGTTGGAGGGATTTAGCACAGATACGCAGTATTTT.

The genes are TRBV5-6 and TRBJ2-7; the D is unclear. Matching the DNA end better, TRBJ2-5 makes the J call doubtful. The germline V gene has CDR1 SGHDT and CDR2 YYEEEE. The CDR3 runs 14 residues. CDR3 region: CASSLVSGEKTQYF. The CDR3 DNA follows: TGTGCCAGCAGCTTGGTATCCGGAGAGAAGACCCAGTACTTC.

This clonotype turned up a few times. V and J are TRBV6-4 and TRBJ2-1; D uncertain. The germline gives CDR1 MRHNA, CDR2 SNTAGT. V lost 3 bases to trimming and J lost 1 base, with 4 bases between them. This CDR3 contains 13 residues. The DNA of the CDR3 is TGTGCCAGCAGTGAAAGGTCCTACAATGAGCAGTTCTTC. This codes for CASSERSYNEQFF.

This clonotype was seen more than once but under ten times. The V call is TRBV20-1, the J call TRBJ2-1; 10 nucleotides line up with TRBD1. With the DNA end fitting TRBJ2-7 better, the J assignment may be wrong. From germline, CDR1 is DFQATT and CDR2 SNEGSKA (reference sequence). This CDR3 comprises 14 residues. As DNA, the CDR3 is TGCAGTGCTCCGACAGGGGGCTCCTACAATGAGCAGTACTTC. It codes for CSAPTGGSYNEQYF.

This clonotype showed up many times. The CDR3 DNA is TGTGCCAGCAGCTTAGGGACTAGCGGGGGTCATCGAACCTACGAGCAGTACTTC. This encodes CASSLGTSGGHRTYEQYF. The chain uses TRBV7-8 and TRBJ2-7, with 13 bases that match TRBD2. The junction had 8 bases not matched to a gene; V was cut back by 1 base and J by 2 bases. Germline V gene sequence: CDR1 SGHVS, CDR2 FQNEAQ. There are 18 residues in the CDR3.

Concerning this clonotype itself: One end of the junction does not line up with germline, which may come from a read error. V gene TRBV7-7 combines with J gene TRBJ2-7; possible D gene TRBD1, 6 bases. From germline, CDR1 is SSHAT and CDR2 FNYEAQ (reference sequence). The CDR3 is made up of 15 amino acids. The CDR3 protein is CASSSEGVPSYEQYF. The CDR3 DNA follows: TGTGCTAGCAGCTCAGAGGGGGTACCATCCTACGAGCAGTACTTC.

With respect to this clonotype: Germline is not matched at one junction end, which may reflect a read error. The chain joins TRBV10-3 to TRBJ2-5; 12 nucleotides match TRBD2. This CDR3 is 15 amino acids long. In germline, CDR1 is ENHRY, CDR2 SYGVKD. The CDR3, as DNA: TGTGCCATCAGCCCTAGCGGGGGGGCTCAAGAGCCCCAGTACTTC. It yields the protein CAISPSGGAQEPQYF.

The chain uses TRBV7-8 and TRBJ2-7; 11 positions match TRBD2. The J call may not be correct, given that the DNA end is closer to TRBJ2-5. This CDR3 spans 16 amino acids. CDR1 and CDR2 (germline): SGHVS, FQNEAQ. CDR3 nucleotide sequence: TGTGCCAGCAGCTTAGAACTAGCGGGGGACTCCGAGACCCAGTACTTC. This translates into CASSLELAGDSETQYF.

The chain has TRBV5-1 and TRBJ1-4, with 9 bases aligning to TRBD1. The CDR3 has 14 residues. The ends lost 7 bases at V and 8 bases at J; junction bases unmatched: 9. CDR1 and CDR2 (germline): SGHRS, YFSETQ. CDR3 nucleotide sequence: TGCGCCAGCCGCTCCGGGACAGGGAACGAAAAACTGTTTTTT. Protein product: CASRSGTGNEKLFF.

This rearrangement joins TRBV7-2 to TRBJ1-5, with D hard to call. V was trimmed by 5 bases and J by 7 bases, leaving 18 bases between them. CDR1 and CDR2 from the germline V gene are SGHTA and FQGNSA. The CDR3 loop spans 15 amino acids. The CDR3 sequence: CASSLSISEGQPQHF. The CDR3 region has the DNA TGTGCCAGCAGCCTTAGTATCTCGGAAGGGCAGCCCCAGCATTTT.

The chain has TRBV20-1 and TRBJ1-6; no definite D call. V was pared by 3 bases and J by 4 bases, with 16 bases between. This CDR3 is 16 amino acids long. Germline V gives CDR1 DFQATT, CDR2 SNEGSKA (reference sequence). The CDR3 loop is CSAREPEGAYNSPLHF. The CDR3 DNA reads as TGCAGTGCTAGGGAGCCCGAGGGCGCTTATAATTCACCCCTCCACTTT.